This T cell receptor beta chain was profiled in a study of graft-versus-host responses after intestinal transplantation listed by TCRdb under 2021. Study-level background: Recipients received multivisceral, liver-intestinal, or isolated intestinal transplants. A cohort of about 26 intestinal transplant recipients, including one retransplant, was enrolled, and a few patients lacking pretransplant specimens were excluded. Every recipient was given anti-thymocyte globulin induction, then maintenance tacrolimus and steroids for roughly 3 years. To identify alloreactive clones, pre-transplant mixed lymphocyte reaction products were sequenced and compared with unstimulated pre-transplant donor and recipient T cells. Bulk TCR-beta CDR3 sequencing was used to track graft-versus-host and host-versus-graft alloreactive T cell clones in the graft, circulation and bone marrow after intestinal transplantation. A peak of at least 4% donor T cells among recipient peripheral blood mononuclear cells was the definition used for donor T cell macrochimerism. Instead of going to the commercial service, samples from a few later patients were sequenced in-house on an Illumina MiSeq and processed with MiXCR. What the work shows at the level of the full study, not this receptor alone: Conclusions were limited by the relatively low number and heterogeneity of intestinal transplant patients. GvH clones were detected in recipient bone marrow, and some appeared earlier in ileal mucosa or blood, consistent with an intestinal mucosal origin. In the allografts of patients with donor T cell macrochimerism, GvH to HvG T cell clonal ratios were high. Early after transplant, declines in HvG clones were associated with peak levels of circulating GvH clones.

Clipping removes 0 bases from V and 0 bases from J, with 4 as the unmatched junction base count. Taken from the germline V gene, the CDR1 and CDR2 loops are ENHRY and SYGVKD. The CDR3 contains 18 residues, cysteine and phenylalanine counted. Only the CDR3 DNA stays, 54 bases, in frame from base 1. The method behind the library was the immunoSEQ multiplex PCR assay. In most patients, genomic DNA was isolated using the Qiagen DNeasy Blood and Tissue Kit and sent frozen to Adaptive Biotechnologies for TCR sequencing. For most patients, genomic DNA was subjected to high-throughput TCR-beta CDR3 sequencing by Adaptive Biotechnologies. Turning to the authors' computational methods: Adaptive's ImmunoSEQ software was the source of the TCR sequencing data for 15 to 20 patients, while a few other patients were processed with MiXCR and VDJtools. To correct CD4 versus CD8 sorting errors, sequences present in both subsets at a frequency ratio below 5:1 were removed. Because the origin of CDR3 nucleotide sequences shared between donor and recipient could not be assigned, those sequences were removed. At least 2-fold expansion over unstimulated cells and a minimum CFSE-low frequency of 0.002% (template counts) or 0.001% (read counts) were required for clones to be classified as alloreactive. Clones were considered mappable if detected in sequenced pre-transplant spleen, lymph node, or MLR CFSE-low populations of the donor or recipient. Cumulative frequency of alloreactive clones was calculated as a percentage of all sequences weighted by copy number. TCRdb mirrors the immuneACCESS table, restricted to in-frame sequences. Some clones are absent from its copies; in checked studies, under half trace to an unresolved V gene, and the reason for the others is unknown. Clonal size and the V and J genes are those of that table, whereas D and trimming came from the DNA. For this sample there are almost 40,000 clones; over 90% appear just once. The ten largest clones represent over 0.2% of the sample.

What this sample's time point label stands for: cells obtained before transplantation from donor or recipient. CD3+CD4+ and CD3+CD8+ populations were FACS-sorted from unstimulated pre-transplant donor and recipient cells taken from spleen or lymph nodes. Turning to this clone: Its antigen is not yet known. Base qualities are not at hand, and no much larger clone is one base apart.

This TCR derives from a human donor who was the organ donor for an intestinal transplant. The material was unstimulated CD8+ T cells sorted from spleen or lymph node cells, obtained before transplant. The chain joins TRBV10-3 to TRBJ2-2, with TRBD2 identical over 10 junction bases. Read as DNA, the sequence is TGTGCCATCAGTGAGTCGTGGCTAGCGGGAGCGAACACCGGGGAGCTGTTTTTT. This gives the protein CAISESWLAGANTGELFF.